Listed here are 31 T cell receptor beta chains from one sample, sequenced in a study of cytomegalovirus exposure and HLA in healthy donors. Primers for the PCR totalled 60 Vbeta and 13 Jbeta. Method: immunoSEQ multiplex PCR; TCRdb's copy keeps in-frame clones and lacks some. The sample includes around 64,000 clones, 85% seen only once; the top ten take about 10%. Sequencing was performed on PBMCs. Receptor source: a female donor in good health and CMV-seronegative.

The chain has TRBV9 and TRBJ2-1, with 7 bases identical to TRBD2. V was pared by 4 bases and J by 3 bases, with 7 bases of the junction left unmatched. The length of the CDR3 is 15 residues. CDR1 and CDR2 (germline): SGDLS, YYNGEE. The CDR3 loop reads CASSPGEGLYNEQFF. CDR3 nucleotides: TGTGCCAGCAGCCCCGGGGAGGGGCTCTACAATGAGCAGTTCTTC. Together with reference TRBV9 and TRBJ2-1, the CDR3 gives the full variable domain: DSGVTQTPKHLITATGQRVTLRCSPRSGDLSVYWYQQSLDQGLQFLIQYYNGEERAKGNILERFSAQQFPDLHSELNLSSLELGDSALYFCASSPGEGLYNEQFFGPGTRLTVL.

The V call is TRBV5-8, the J call TRBJ2-1; 13 bases are a match to TRBD2. There are 17 residues in the CDR3. Trimming removed 4 bases from V and 4 bases from J; junction bases left unmatched: 8. Germline loops: CDR1 SGHTS, CDR2 YDEGEE. The CDR3 protein is CASSLGLAGVSYNEQFF. DNA of the CDR3: TGTGCCAGCAGCCTTGGACTAGCGGGGGTTTCATACAATGAGCAGTTCTTC.

This clone came up once. CDR3 region: CATSRDNGGGGTQYF. CDR3 bases: TGTGCCACCAGCAGAGATAACGGGGGGGGCGGGACCCAGTACTTC. The chain couples TRBV15 to TRBJ2-5; 8 positions agree with TRBD2. The CDR3 totals 15 residues. From germline, CDR1 is LNHNV and CDR2 YYDKDF (reference sequence). The J segment lost 7 bases and the V segment lost 0 bases, leaving 7 bases of the junction unmatched.

The CDR3 nucleotides are TGTGCCAGCAGCTTTTTATTTGCGGGAGAAGATACGCAGTATTTT. Residues: CASSFLFAGEDTQYF. V usage is TRBV7-8 and J usage is TRBJ2-3; 7 bases fit TRBD2. This CDR3 comprises 15 residues. The V gene's germline CDR1 is SGHVS and CDR2 FQNEAQ. V dropped 3 bases and J dropped 5; count of bases not matched to a gene: 8.

V usage is TRBV10-3 and J usage is TRBJ2-7, with a tentative D call TRBD1 (6 bases). This CDR3 contains 14 residues. Trimming shortened V by 5 bases and J by 0 bases, and 11 bases separated the two germline ends. Per germline, CDR1 ENHRY and CDR2 SYGVKD. The CDR3 here is CAISRQESSYEQYF. In nucleotides, the CDR3 is TGTGCCATCAGTCGACAGGAGAGCTCCTACGAGCAGTACTTC.

The DNA for the CDR3 is TGTGCCAGTAGTCCGGCAGGTGGAAGTGGAAACACCATATATTTT. Protein product: CASSPAGGSGNTIYF. The V call is TRBV19, the J call TRBJ1-3; D remains ambiguous. Germline values: CDR1 LNHDA, CDR2 SQIVND (reference sequence). The V gene lost 5 bases and the J gene lost 3 bases, with 14 bases spanning the gap. The CDR3 length is 15 residues.

The rearrangement links TRBV9 to TRBJ2-5, with D maybe TRBD2 (5 bases). Germline values: CDR1 SGDLS, CDR2 YYNGEE. The CDR3 totals 12 residues. Trimming cost V 4 bases and J 5 bases, with 9 bases left between them. The CDR3 nucleotides are TGTGCCAGCAGCCCCCGGGGTGAGACCCAGTACTTC. Amino acids: CASSPRGETQYF.

A single count supports this clone. This chain links TRBV11-1 with TRBJ2-5; 8 positions match TRBD1. Looked up from germline, CDR1 is SGHAT and CDR2 is FQDESV (reference sequence). The CDR3 loop spans 16 amino acids. Trimming at V came to 3 bases and at J to 4 bases, leaving 10 bases not matched to a gene. DNA of the CDR3: TGTGCCAGCAGCTTCGGCCAGGGGGCGCGAACAGAGACCCAGTACTTC. It encodes CASSFGQGARTETQYF.

The J gene is TRBJ2-1, the V gene TRBV28; TRBD2 matches 8 bases. Germline-derived CDR1 and CDR2 are MDHEN and SYDVKM. The CDR3 loop spans 14 amino acids. J lost 7 bases, V lost 9 bases, and 11 bases had no gene match. This chain's CDR3 is CASKSGTSRNEQFF. DNA for the CDR3: TGTGCCAGTAAATCCGGGACTAGTCGGAATGAGCAGTTCTTC.

By its share, this clone is medium-sized. The chain joins TRBV4-2 to TRBJ2-3; 8 bases agree with TRBD2. The CDR3 sequence is 16 residues long. The ends lost 3 bases at V and 3 bases at J; junction bases unmatched: 8. Germline V gives CDR1 LGHNA, CDR2 YNFKEQ. CDR3 sequence reads: CASSHRTGGTTDTQYF. The DNA for the CDR3 is TGTGCCAGCAGCCATAGGACGGGAGGGACGACAGATACGCAGTATTTT.

For this clone: This specimen includes other DNA sequences encoding the same CDR3. This sequence joins TRBV5-1 and TRBJ2-3; 7 bases match TRBD2. Germline V gives CDR1 SGHRS, CDR2 YFSETQ. The CDR3 is 15 residues long. J was trimmed by 1 base and V by 2 bases; bases with no gene match: 4. For the CDR3, the DNA is TGCGCCAGCAGCTTTGGGGGGGACCGCACAGATACGCAGTATTTT. Translated, it gives CASSFGGDRTDTQYF.

The count of this clone is one. The chain recombines TRBV7-9 with TRBJ1-4; 7 bases align to TRBD1. V gave up 8 bases and J gave up 4 bases; unmatched junction bases: 13. The germline V gene encodes CDR1 SEHNR and CDR2 FQNEAQ (reference sequence). The CDR3 is 16 residues long. CDR3 nucleotides: TGTGCCAGCGGGAACCGCCTACAGGGGCATAATGAAAAACTGTTTTTT. It translates to CASGNRLQGHNEKLFF.

This chain uses TRBV27 with TRBJ2-7, with TRBD1 matching over 8 bases. Germline CDR1 reads MNHEY; CDR2 reads SMNVEV (reference sequence). The CDR3 is made up of 14 amino acids. Trimming cost V 7 bases and J 1 base; bases outside gene matches: 6. The CDR3 loop reads CASTSGTGSYEQYF. The CDR3, as DNA: TGTGCCAGCACCTCCGGGACAGGATCCTACGAGCAGTACTTC.

This rearrangement joins TRBV29-1 to TRBJ1-4; no clear D gene. Per germline, CDR1 SQVTM and CDR2 ANQGSEA. Between the trimmed V and J ends, which lost 4 bases and 2 bases, there was a span of 8 bases. There are 13 residues in the CDR3. Here the CDR3 reads CSVAGVTNEKLFF. The CDR3 region has the DNA TGCAGCGTTGCCGGGGTCACTAATGAAAAACTGTTTTTT.

This chain uses TRBV11-3 with TRBJ1-3; D gene ambiguous. CDR3 size: 15 residues. Germline CDR1 is SGHNT and CDR2 is YENEEA. Deletions cut 2 bases from V and 0 bases from J, with 8 bases between. The CDR3 sequence: CASSLSSSSGNTIYF. CDR3 DNA: TGTGCCAGCAGCTTATCGTCCAGCTCTGGAAACACCATATATTTT.

There are a few counts of this clone. V is TRBV27 and J is TRBJ2-1, with D tentatively TRBD2 (6 bases). The V end lost 7 bases, the J end lost 8 bases, and 18 bases lay between the germline ends. Per germline, CDR1 MNHEY and CDR2 SMNVEV (reference sequence). CDR3 size: 14 residues. CDR3 in DNA: TGTGCCAGCAAGAGCCGTAAGGGAGGCGATGAGCAGTTCTTC. It is translated as CASKSRKGGDEQFF.

The rearrangement uses TRBV27 and TRBJ1-5; 8 nucleotides agree with TRBD1. Germline V gives CDR1 MNHEY, CDR2 SMNVEV (reference sequence). V shed 5 bases, J shed 5 bases, and the junction held 11 bases outside the gene matches. The CDR3 has 16 residues. This CDR3 is CASSPSPGGVDQPQHF. CDR3 DNA: TGTGCCAGCAGTCCCTCTCCAGGGGGCGTTGATCAGCCCCAGCATTTT.

The chain has TRBV9 and TRBJ2-1, with 10 bases matching TRBD2. CDR1 SGDLS and CDR2 YYNGEE come from the germline V gene. Trimming removed 0 bases from V and 7 bases from J; junction bases left unmatched: 7. The CDR3 has 16 amino acids. The CDR3 protein is CASSVGWLAGANEQFF. For the CDR3, the DNA is TGTGCCAGCAGCGTAGGGTGGCTAGCGGGAGCGAATGAGCAGTTCTTC.

J is TRBJ1-2 and V is TRBV11-2, with 9 bases fitting TRBD1. Trimming took 0 bases from V and 7 from J; bases not matched to a gene: 3. Germline CDR1 and CDR2: SGHAT and FQNNGV. The CDR3 consists of 14 residues. CDR3 sequence reads: CASSLEGQGGGYTF. In nucleotides, the CDR3 is TGTGCCAGCAGCTTAGAGGGACAGGGAGGTGGCTACACCTTC.

The genes are TRBV19 and TRBJ1-6, with D hard to call. The V and J ends lost 6 bases and 6 bases respectively, with 12 bases between them. This CDR3 spans 14 amino acids. Germline lookup yields CDR1 LNHDA and CDR2 SQIVND (reference sequence). The CDR3 DNA reads TGTGCCAGTAGCCACACAGTGACTAATTCACCCCTCCACTTT. Protein product: CASSHTVTNSPLHF.

The rearrangement uses TRBV29-1 and TRBJ2-7; tentative D call: TRBD1 (6 bases). Germline V gene sequence: CDR1 SQVTM, CDR2 ANQGSEA. The CDR3 covers 14 residues. V lost 4 bases, J lost 3 bases, and 16 bases lay in between. CDR3 sequence: CSVVFSQGGYEQYF. CDR3 DNA sequence: TGCAGCGTTGTTTTCTCGCAAGGGGGCTACGAGCAGTACTTC.

In its sample, this clone was seen a few times. The chain combines TRBV10-1 with TRBJ2-7; D perhaps matches TRBD1 (6 bases). This CDR3 has 13 amino acids. Germline V lookup: CDR1 WNHNN, CDR2 SYGVQD (reference sequence). The V end was cut by 0 bases, the J end by 5 bases, with 8 bases between. The CDR3 DNA is TGCGCCAGCAGTGAGTCGACAGGCAACGAGCAGTACTTC. Protein: CASSESTGNEQYF.

This rearrangement joins TRBV5-4 to TRBJ1-3; TRBD1 is a possible D gene (5 bases). Trimming removed 4 bases at V and 2 bases at J, with 13 bases between. CDR1 SGHNT and CDR2 YYREEE come from the germline V gene (reference sequence). The CDR3 length is 15 residues. The CDR3 here is CASSPGWGAGNTIYF. The DNA for the CDR3 is TGTGCCAGCAGCCCTGGTTGGGGCGCTGGAAACACCATATATTTT.

This chain connects TRBV28 to TRBJ2-7; 10 nucleotides match TRBD1. J gave up 8 bases and V 5 bases, and 6 bases lay outside the gene matches. The CDR3 totals 13 residues. Germline CDR1 is MDHEN and CDR2 is SYDVKM. The CDR3 region has the DNA TGTGCCAGCAGTGACCGGGACAGGGGCCAGCAGTACTTC. This sequence encodes CASSDRDRGQQYF.

The chain joins TRBV5-1 to TRBJ2-7, with D maybe TRBD2 (6 bases). Germline CDR1 and CDR2: SGHRS and YFSETQ. The CDR3 is 14 amino acids. Trimming removed 3 bases from V and 8 bases from J, with 18 bases in between. Written as DNA, the CDR3 is TGCGCCAGCAGCTCCCCGGAGGGGTCTACGAAGCAGTACTTC. This codes for CASSSPEGSTKQYF.

The rearrangement uses TRBV6-5 and TRBJ1-2; D is perhaps TRBD1 (5 bases). From germline, CDR1 is MNHEY and CDR2 SVGAGI. The CDR3 runs 13 residues. With 7 bases removed from V and 1 base from J, the gap between germline ends came to 10 bases. The CDR3 loop reads CASTPGNNYGYTF. The DNA of the CDR3 is TGTGCCAGCACCCCAGGGAATAACTATGGCTACACCTTC.

The chain uses TRBV5-1 and TRBJ1-6; D perhaps matches TRBD1 (5 bases). V lost 0 bases and J 9 bases, leaving 16 bases between the germline ends. Germline V gene lookup returns CDR1 SGHRS and CDR2 YFSETQ. This CDR3 is 16 amino acids long. CDR3 residues: CASSLAETGGISPLHF. CDR3 nucleotide sequence: TGCGCCAGCAGCTTGGCCGAGACCGGGGGGATTTCACCCCTCCACTTT.

The J gene is TRBJ2-7, the V gene TRBV28, with 12 bases that match TRBD1. The germline V gene encodes CDR1 MDHEN and CDR2 SYDVKM. This CDR3 spans 15 amino acids. The ends lost 2 bases at V and 6 bases at J; junction bases unmatched: 5. CDR3 sequence reads: CASSLAGTGGGEQYF. In DNA form, the CDR3 reads TGTGCCAGCAGTTTAGCCGGGACAGGGGGCGGCGAGCAGTACTTC.

The J gene is TRBJ1-1, the V gene TRBV5-4; TRBD1 aligns across 7 bases. Trimming cost V 0 bases and J 7 bases; bases outside gene matches: 12. CDR3 length equals 16 residues. From germline, CDR1 is SGHNT and CDR2 YYREEE (reference sequence). CDR3 sequence: CASSLEGAHRVSEAFF. The CDR3 nucleotides read TGTGCCAGCAGCTTGGAGGGGGCTCACCGGGTCAGTGAAGCTTTCTTT.

There are a few counts of this clone. In DNA, the CDR3 is TGTGCCAGCAGCTTGGCCCTGCGGGGGACTAGCACAGATACGCAGTATTTT. Its protein is CASSLALRGTSTDTQYF. The chain is built from TRBV7-6 and TRBJ2-3; 7 positions match TRBD2. CDR1 and CDR2 from the germline V gene are SGHVS and FNYEAQ. This CDR3 spans 17 amino acids. The V gene end was trimmed by 3 bases and the J gene end by 0 bases; junction bases not matched to a gene: 9.

CDR3 protein: CSAGSDESQHF. In nucleotides, the CDR3 is TGCAGCGCGGGATCTGACGAGTCCCAGCATTTT. J is TRBJ1-5 and V is TRBV29-1; D remains ambiguous. V was pared by 7 bases and J by 11 bases, with 15 bases between. CDR1 SQVTM and CDR2 ANQGSEA come from the germline V gene. The CDR3 consists of 11 residues.